This T cell receptor (beta chain) is drawn from a study of OX40 agonist ivuxolimab in advanced cancers. Background on the study: Eligibility admitted prior anti-PD-1, anti-PD-L1 or anti-CTLA-4 therapy; around 41% had some. Three patients got partial responses; one had hepatocellular carcinoma and two had cutaneous melanoma. The study's findings and limits: Mean expanded clone counts were higher in CD8+ than CD4+ T cells. Antigens targeted by the expanded peripheral T cells were not determined.

To note about this clone: Its target is unknown.

The repertoire was sequenced with immunoSEQ multiplex PCR; TCRdb's copy has only in-frame clones and lacks some. Of 55,000 to 75,000 clones listed, 65% to 85% are singletons. The CDR3 runs 14 residues. Germline loops: CDR1 GTSNPN, CDR2 SVGIG (reference sequence). V gave up 1 base and J gave up 0 bases, with 9 bases separating them. The receptor was derived from an adult with an advanced solid tumor such as melanoma, head and neck, liver or kidney cancer. The starting material was CD4+ or CD8+ T cells sorted from blood, obtained in a trial of the OX40 agonist ivuxolimab. The chain links TRBV30 to TRBJ2-5; D unresolved. This CDR3 reads CAWSGTAHQETQYF. The CDR3 nucleotides are TGTGCCTGGAGTGGGACCGCACACCAAGAGACCCAGTACTTC.